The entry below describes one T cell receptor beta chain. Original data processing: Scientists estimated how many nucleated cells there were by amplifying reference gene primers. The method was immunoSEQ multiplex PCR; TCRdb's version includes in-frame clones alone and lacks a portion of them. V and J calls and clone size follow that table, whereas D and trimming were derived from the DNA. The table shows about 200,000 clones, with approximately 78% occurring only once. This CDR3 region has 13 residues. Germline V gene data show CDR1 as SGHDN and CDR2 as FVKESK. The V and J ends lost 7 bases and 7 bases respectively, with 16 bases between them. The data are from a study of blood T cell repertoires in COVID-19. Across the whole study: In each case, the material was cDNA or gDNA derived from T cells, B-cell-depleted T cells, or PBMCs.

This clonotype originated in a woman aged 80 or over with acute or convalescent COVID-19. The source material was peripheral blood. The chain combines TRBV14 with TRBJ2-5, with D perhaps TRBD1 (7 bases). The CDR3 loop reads CASNTRGDGTQYF. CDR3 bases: TGTGCCAGCAACACCAGGGGGGACGGGACCCAGTACTTC. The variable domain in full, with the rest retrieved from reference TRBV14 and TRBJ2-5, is EAGVTQFPSHSVIEKGQTVTLRCDPISGHDNLYWYRRVMGKEIKFLLHFVKESKQDESGMPNNRFLAERTGGTYSTLKVQPAELEDSGVYFCASNTRGDGTQYFGPGTRLLVL.